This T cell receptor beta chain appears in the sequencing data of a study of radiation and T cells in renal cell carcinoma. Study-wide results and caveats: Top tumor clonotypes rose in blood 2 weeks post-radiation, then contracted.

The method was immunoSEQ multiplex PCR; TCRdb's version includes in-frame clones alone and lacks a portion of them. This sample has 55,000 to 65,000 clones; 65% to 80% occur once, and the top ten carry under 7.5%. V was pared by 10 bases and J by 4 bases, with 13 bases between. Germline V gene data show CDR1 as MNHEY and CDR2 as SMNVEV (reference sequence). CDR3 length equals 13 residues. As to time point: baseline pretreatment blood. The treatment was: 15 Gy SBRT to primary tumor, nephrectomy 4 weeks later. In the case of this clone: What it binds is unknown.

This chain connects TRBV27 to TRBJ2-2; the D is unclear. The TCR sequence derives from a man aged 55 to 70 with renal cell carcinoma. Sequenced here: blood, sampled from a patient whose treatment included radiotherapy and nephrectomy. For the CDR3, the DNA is TGTGCCACCTATATTCTTGGCACCGGGGAGCTGTTTTTT. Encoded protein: CATYILGTGELFF.